The 9 T cell receptor beta chains in this list originate from one sample, sequenced in a study of identical twins. TCRdb itself ran the 5' RACE reads through MiXCR, one entry per CDR3 protein. This table has some 570,000 distinct CDR3 sequences, about 22% appearing once. The data were also submitted as part of a second study, on yellow fever vaccine responses in identical twins.

The sample consisted of CD4+ T cells sorted from blood. The source is a woman between 18 and 29 years old in good health.

V and J are TRBV24-1 and TRBJ2-5, with TRBD2 as a possible D gene (5 bases). CDR1 and CDR2 (germline): KGHDR, SFDVKD. V was pared by 7 bases and J by 3 bases, with 14 bases between. This CDR3 comprises 14 residues. The CDR3 protein is CATSDDYPKETQYF. The CDR3 DNA follows: TGTGCCACCAGCGACGACTATCCCAAAGAGACCCAGTACTTC.

This clonotype was recorded a few times. The chain employs TRBV6-5 and TRBJ1-5; D perhaps matches TRBD1 (5 bases). This CDR3 comprises 14 residues. Germline V lookup: CDR1 MNHEY, CDR2 SVGAGI. Deletions cut 0 bases from V and 6 bases from J, with 9 bases between. CDR3 loop: CASSYSGGSQPQHF. CDR3 nucleotide sequence: TGTGCCAGCAGTTACTCGGGGGGGAGTCAGCCCCAGCATTTT.

This clonotype was seen more than once but under ten times. The chain employs TRBV10-3 and TRBJ2-2, with 12 bases fitting TRBD2. V was clipped by 2 bases and J by 5 bases; unmatched bases: 6. CDR1 and CDR2 (germline): ENHRY, SYGVKD. The CDR3 is made up of 17 amino acids. CDR3 protein: CAISEGLAGFNTGELFF. CDR3 nucleotides: TGTGCCATCAGTGAGGGACTAGCGGGGTTCAATACCGGGGAGCTGTTTTTT.

In DNA, the CDR3 is TGTGCCAGCAGTACCCCCTGGACAGGGGGAACCGGGGAGCTGTTTTTT. It translates to CASSTPWTGGTGELFF. The chain recombines TRBV28 with TRBJ2-2; 10 nucleotides match TRBD1. Germline CDR1 MDHEN, CDR2 SYDVKM. V gave up 5 bases and J gave up 5 bases; unmatched junction bases: 8. The CDR3 runs to 16 residues. Filled out from reference TRBV28 and TRBJ2-2, the complete variable domain reads DVKVTQSSRYLVKRTGEKVFLECVQDMDHENMFWYRQDPGLGLRLIYFSYDVKMKEKGDIPEGYSVSREKKERFSLILESASTNQTSMYLCASSTPWTGGTGELFFGEGSRLTVL.

In this sample, this clonotype turned up a few times. The chain is built from TRBV5-1 and TRBJ2-3; 8 bases are shared with TRBD2. The CDR3 is 15 residues long. With 4 bases clipped from V and 0 bases from J, the junction kept 4 bases outside the gene matches. Germline V gene lookup returns CDR1 SGHRS and CDR2 YFSETQ. The CDR3 bases are TGCGCCAGCAGCCCCCCTAGCGGGAGCACAGATACGCAGTATTTT. Translation: CASSPPSGSTDTQYF.

The table lists this clonotype with a few counts. The chain links TRBV11-2 to TRBJ2-7; D possibly corresponds to TRBD2 (5 bases). Germline assignment: CDR1 SGHAT and CDR2 FQNNGV. The CDR3 has 17 residues. Between the trimmed V and J ends, which lost 6 bases and 0 bases, there was a span of 21 bases. CDR3 loop: CASSSRTRSEPSYEQYF. The CDR3 DNA is TGTGCCAGCAGTTCTCGCACCCGTAGCGAACCCTCCTACGAGCAGTACTTC. The full variable domain, completed using reference TRBV11-2 and TRBJ2-7, is EAGVAQSPRYKIIEKRQSVAFWCNPISGHATLYWYQQILGQGPKLLIQFQNNGVVDDSQLPKDRFSAERLKGVDSTLKIQPAKLEDSAVYLCASSSRTRSEPSYEQYFGPGTRLTVT.

A few counts support this clonotype. V and J are TRBV7-9 and TRBJ1-1; D ambiguous. The CDR3 is 15 amino acids. Germline V gene data show CDR1 as SEHNR and CDR2 as FQNEAQ (reference sequence). Trimming took off 1 base at V and 1 base at J, with 10 bases between the two ends. This CDR3 is CASSLEVGENTEAFF. The DNA for the CDR3 is TGTGCCAGCAGCTTAGAAGTTGGGGAGAACACTGAAGCTTTCTTT.

This clonotype occurred a few times. This chain links TRBV11-2 with TRBJ2-1; D remains unclear. V lost 8 bases, J lost 6 bases, and 20 bases lay in between. This CDR3 has 15 amino acids. Germline CDR1 reads SGHAT; CDR2 reads FQNNGV. The CDR3, as DNA: TGTGCCAGCGGTGCGCAGTACACCTGGGGCAATGAGCAGTTCTTC. This sequence encodes CASGAQYTWGNEQFF.

J is TRBJ2-5 and V is TRBV20-1; possibly TRBD2 for D (5 bases). This CDR3 is built from 15 residues. Germline V gene data show CDR1 as DFQATT and CDR2 as SNEGSKA (reference sequence). The V gene lost 6 bases and the J gene lost 5 bases, with 22 bases spanning the gap. The CDR3 DNA reads as TGCAGTGCCACCTACCCTAGCTCCGTCGCGGAGACCCAGTACTTC. Amino acid sequence: CSATYPSSVAETQYF.